This T cell receptor beta chain comes out of a study of T cell responses to AZD1222 COVID-19 vaccine. Germline V lookup: CDR1 KGHSH, CDR2 LQKENI. The CDR3 is 16 amino acids. V lost 4 bases to trimming and J lost 6 bases; unmatched junction nucleotides: 11. Measured with immunoSEQ multiplex PCR; TCRdb has only the in-frame clones, and not every one. The sample has approximately 180,000 clones, around 90% seen once. Sequencing used peripheral blood, obtained on day 0 of AZD1222 vaccination. The chain recombines TRBV18 with TRBJ2-2; the match to TRBD2 covers 7 bases. The source of this sequence is an adult in good health. The CDR3 reads CASSLTSWLAAGELFF. Here the CDR3 DNA reads TGTGCCAGCTCACTTACCAGTTGGCTAGCGGCCGGGGAGCTGTTTTTT.